The T cell receptor (beta chain) described here comes from a study of cytomegalovirus exposure and HLA in healthy donors. General study findings and limits: Rare TCR sequences dominated, though some public TCRs recurred in many donors. Previous analysis showed most TCR beta V segments were productive about 87% or about 30% of the time. Several top significant clusters appeared, in a later analysis, to be linked to common viral pathogens.

A note on this clone: No antigen is known for it.

PCR was performed using 60 Vbeta and 13 Jbeta primers. As handled by the study authors: Approximately 73 million unique TCR beta chains, about 12 million shared, were counted in a later analysis. Some clones are missing from TCRdb's copy, which holds only in-frame ones; the method was immunoSEQ multiplex PCR. The DNA was the basis for D and trimming; V, J and clone size are from that table. The table shows 90,000 to 150,000 clones, with 74% occurring only once. This TCR was recovered from a woman between 50 and 59 years old in good health and CMV-seropositive. The sample taken for sequencing was PBMCs.

In nucleotides, the CDR3 is TGTGCCAGTAGTATCAAGGTACAGGGGCGAGGCTACACCTTC. It encodes CASSIKVQGRGYTF. V and J are TRBV19 and TRBJ1-2; TRBD1 agrees at 7 bases. This CDR3 comprises 14 residues. Per the germline V gene, CDR1 is LNHDA and CDR2 is SQIVND (reference sequence). V trimming: 3 bases; J trimming: 8 bases; junction bases outside the gene matches: 9.